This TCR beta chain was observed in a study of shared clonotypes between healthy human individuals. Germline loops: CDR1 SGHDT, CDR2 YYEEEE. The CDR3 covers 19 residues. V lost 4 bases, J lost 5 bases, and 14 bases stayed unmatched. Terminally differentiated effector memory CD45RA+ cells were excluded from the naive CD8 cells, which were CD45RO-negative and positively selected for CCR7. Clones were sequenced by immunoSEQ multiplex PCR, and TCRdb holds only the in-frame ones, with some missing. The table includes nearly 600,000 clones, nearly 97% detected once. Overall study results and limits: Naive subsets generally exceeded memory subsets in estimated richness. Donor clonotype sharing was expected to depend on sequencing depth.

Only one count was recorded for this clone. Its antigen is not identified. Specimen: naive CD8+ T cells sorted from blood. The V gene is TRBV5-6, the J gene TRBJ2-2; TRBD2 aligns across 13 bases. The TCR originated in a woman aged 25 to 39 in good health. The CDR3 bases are TGTGCCAGCAGCCAATTAACCGGACTAGCGGGAGCCCTGACCGGGGAGCTGTTTTTT. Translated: CASSQLTGLAGALTGELFF.